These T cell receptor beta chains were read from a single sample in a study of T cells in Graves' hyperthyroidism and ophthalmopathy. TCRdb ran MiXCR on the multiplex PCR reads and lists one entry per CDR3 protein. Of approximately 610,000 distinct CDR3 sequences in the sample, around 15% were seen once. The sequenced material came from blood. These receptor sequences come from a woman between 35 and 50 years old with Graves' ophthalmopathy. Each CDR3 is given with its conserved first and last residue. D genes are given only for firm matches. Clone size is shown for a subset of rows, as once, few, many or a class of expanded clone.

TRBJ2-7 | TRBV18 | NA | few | TGTGCCAGCTCACCAGAACCGGGACGAAACTACGAGCAGTACTTC | CASSPEPGRNYEQYF
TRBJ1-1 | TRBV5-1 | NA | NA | TGCGCCAGCAGCTGGTCATCCGGCACTGAAGCTTTCTTT | CASSWSSGTEAFF
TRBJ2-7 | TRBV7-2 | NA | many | TGTGCCAGCAGCTTAACGGGAGTGGACGAGCAGTACTTC | CASSLTGVDEQYF
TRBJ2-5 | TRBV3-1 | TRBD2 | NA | TGTGCCAGCAGCCAAGATGGGACTAGCGGGATAGAAGAGACCCAGTACTTC | CASSQDGTSGIEETQYF
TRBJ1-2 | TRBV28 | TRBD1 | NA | TGTGCCAGCAGACAAGACAGGGTCGACGGCTACACCTTC | CASRQDRVDGYTF
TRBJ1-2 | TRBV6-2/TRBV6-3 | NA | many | TGTGCCAGCACCCAGGGAGTTGGCTACACCTTC | CASTQGVGYTF
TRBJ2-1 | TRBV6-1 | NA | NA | TGTGCCAGCAGTGAAGAAGTTTCGGGCTCCTACAATGAGCAGTTCTTC | CASSEEVSGSYNEQFF
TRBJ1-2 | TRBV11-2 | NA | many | TGTGCCAGCAGCTTAGAGTATGCCAGGGAGTATGGCTACACCTTC | CASSLEYAREYGYTF
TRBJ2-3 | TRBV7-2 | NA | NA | TGTGCCAGCAGCGTGGACAGCACAGATACGCAGTATTTT | CASSVDSTDTQYF
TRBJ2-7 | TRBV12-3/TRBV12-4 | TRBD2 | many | TGTGCCAGCAGTTCGGAAGGGACTAGCGGGAGATCGGTCGAGCAGTACTTC | CASSSEGTSGRSVEQYF
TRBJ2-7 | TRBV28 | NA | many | TGTGCCAGCAGCCCCTCCCAACGTTACGAGCAGTACTTC | CASSPSQRYEQYF
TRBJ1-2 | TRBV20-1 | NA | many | TGCAGTGCTAGAGATTCGCCCCCCTCGGGGGCGGGCTACACCTTC | CSARDSPPSGAGYTF
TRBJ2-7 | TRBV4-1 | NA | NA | TGCGCCAGCAGCCAGACCAAGATGGGGGACTACGAGCAGTACTTC | CASSQTKMGDYEQYF
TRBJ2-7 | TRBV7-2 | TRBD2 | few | TGTGCCAGCAGCTTAGGACTAGCTAGCGCCTACGAGCAGTACTTC | CASSLGLASAYEQYF
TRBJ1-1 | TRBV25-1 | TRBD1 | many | TGTGCCACCCAACGGGACAGAGGTTTTGAAGCTTTCTTT | CATQRDRGFEAFF
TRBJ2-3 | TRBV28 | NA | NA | TGTGCCAGCAGTTTCCCGGGATTCGATACGCAGTATTTT | CASSFPGFDTQYF
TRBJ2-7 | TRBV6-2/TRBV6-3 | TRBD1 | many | TGTGCCAGCAGTTACTCTCTTCTTCCGGGACAGGCCACCTACGAGCAGTACTTC | CASSYSLLPGQATYEQYF
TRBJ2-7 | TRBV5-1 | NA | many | TGCGCCAGCAGCTTGGATCCGAGCTCCTACGAGCAGTACTTC | CASSLDPSSYEQYF
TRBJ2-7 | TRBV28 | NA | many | TGTGCCAGCAGCCCCCCGACAGGATCTCACAACGAGCAGTACTTC | CASSPPTGSHNEQYF
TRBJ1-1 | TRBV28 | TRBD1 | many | TGTGCCATGGAGACAGGGCTCCACACTGAAGCTTTCTTT | CAMETGLHTEAFF
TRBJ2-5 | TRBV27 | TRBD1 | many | TGTGCCAGCAGTTTCTTGGGACAGGGGGGAGGGACCCAGTACTTC | CASSFLGQGGGTQYF
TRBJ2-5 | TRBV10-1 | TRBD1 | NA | TGCGCCAGCAGTAAAGGGACAGCCAGTATAGAGACCCAGTACTTC | CASSKGTASIETQYF
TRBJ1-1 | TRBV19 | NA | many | TGTGCCAGCGGAAGGGATTCGGACACTGAAGCTTTCTTT | CASGRDSDTEAFF
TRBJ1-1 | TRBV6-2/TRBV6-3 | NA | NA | TGTGCCAGCAGTTCCCCGACAGTCCACGCTGAAGCTTTCTTT | CASSSPTVHAEAFF
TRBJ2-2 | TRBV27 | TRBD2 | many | TGTGCCAGCAGTTTAAAGGCTAGCGGGAGAGTGGGCACCGGGGAGCTGTTTTTT | CASSLKASGRVGTGELFF
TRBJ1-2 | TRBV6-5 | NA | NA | TGTGCCAGCAGTTACAGTAAATCCTTTTTTTTCTCCTTC | CASSYSKSFFFSF
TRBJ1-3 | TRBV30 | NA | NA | TGTGCCTGGAGTGTACAGGGCGCGCTGGCCATATATTTT | CAWSVQGALAIYF
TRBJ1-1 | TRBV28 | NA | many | TGTGCCAGCAGGGAAGGGGTGAGCACTGAAGCTTTCTTT | CASREGVSTEAFF
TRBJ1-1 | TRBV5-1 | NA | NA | TGCGCCAGCAGCTTGTTCCCAACGGGCACTGAAGCTTTCTTT | CASSLFPTGTEAFF
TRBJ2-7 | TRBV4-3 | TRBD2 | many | TGCGCCAGCAGCCAAGGTCCGGTGGGACTAGCGGGGGAGCAGTACTTC | CASSQGPVGLAGEQYF
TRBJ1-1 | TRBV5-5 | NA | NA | TGTGCCAGCAGCTCCGAGACGGGGAACACTGAAGCTTTCTTT | CASSSETGNTEAFF
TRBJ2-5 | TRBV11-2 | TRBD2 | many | TGTGCCAGCAGCTCCCGCCACGAGCGGGAGGCAGAGACCCAGTACTTC | CASSSRHEREAETQYF
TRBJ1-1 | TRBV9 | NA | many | TGTGCCAGCAGCGTCGGAGGGCACACTGAAGCTTTCTTT | CASSVGGHTEAFF
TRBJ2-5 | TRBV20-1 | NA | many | TGCAGTGCTAGTTTGGCGGAAGAAGAGACCCAGTACTTC | CSASLAEEETQYF
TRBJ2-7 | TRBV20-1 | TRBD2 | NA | TGCAGTGCTAGAAAAACTAGCGGAGGGGTCTACGAGCAGTACTTC | CSARKTSGGVYEQYF
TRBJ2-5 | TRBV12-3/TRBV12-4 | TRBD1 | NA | TGTGCCAGCAGTTTGGGACAGGGACTTCAAGAGACCCAGTACTTC | CASSLGQGLQETQYF
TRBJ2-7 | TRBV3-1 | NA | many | TGTGCCAGCAGCCAATTCGGGGCAGCCCCCTCCTACGAGCAGTACTTC | CASSQFGAAPSYEQYF
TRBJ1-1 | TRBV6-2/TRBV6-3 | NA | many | TGTGCCAGCAGTTACTCGGCAGGGAGAGGTGAAGCTTTCTTT | CASSYSAGRGEAFF
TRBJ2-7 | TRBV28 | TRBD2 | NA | TGTGCCAGCAGTTGGGAGGGTAGGGGCGACTACGAGCGGTACTTC | CASSWEGRGDYERYF
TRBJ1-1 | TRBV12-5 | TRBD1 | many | TGTGCTAGTGCGGGGACAGGGCTGAACACTGAAGCTTTCTTT | CASAGTGLNTEAFF
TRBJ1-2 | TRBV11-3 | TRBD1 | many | TGTGCCAGCAGCCAGGGGGGCATCTATGGCTACACCTTC | CASSQGGIYGYTF
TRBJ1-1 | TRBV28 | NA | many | TGTGCCAGCAGTTTAGCGCGTCAGAAGGGTAACACTGAAGCTTTCTTT | CASSLARQKGNTEAFF
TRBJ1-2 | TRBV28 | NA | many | TGTGCCAGCAGTTTACCCAGGGTCGACTATGGCTACACCTTC | CASSLPRVDYGYTF
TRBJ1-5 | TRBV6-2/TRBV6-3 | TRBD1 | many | TGTGCCAGCAGGTATACAGGGGATCAGCCCCAGCATTTT | CASRYTGDQPQHF
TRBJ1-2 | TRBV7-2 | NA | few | TGTGCCAGCAGCTTAGCTCCCCCGGACAACTATGGCTACACCTTC | CASSLAPPDNYGYTF
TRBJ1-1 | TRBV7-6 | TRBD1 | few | TGTGCCAGCAGCGCCGCAGGGGGAAGGACTGAAGCTTTCTTT | CASSAAGGRTEAFF
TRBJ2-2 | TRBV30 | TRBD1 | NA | TGTGCCTGGAAGAAGTCCGGGACAGGGCCCGGGGAGCTGTTTTTT | CAWKKSGTGPGELFF
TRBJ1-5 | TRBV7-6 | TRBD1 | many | TGTGCCAGCAGCTTAGGTGGAGTTCTACGGGACAGGGATAGCAATCAGCCCCAGCATTTT | CASSLGGVLRDRDSNQPQHF
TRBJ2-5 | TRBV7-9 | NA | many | TGTGCCAGCAGCTCGGTGCGGAACCAAGAGACCCAGTACTTC | CASSSVRNQETQYF
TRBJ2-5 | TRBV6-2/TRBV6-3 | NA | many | TGTGCCAGCAGTTACGGGCAGGGGACGGGAGAGACCCAGTACTTC | CASSYGQGTGETQYF
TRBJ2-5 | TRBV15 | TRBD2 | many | TGTGCCACCAGCAGATCGGGAGGCCAAGAGACCCAGTACTTC | CATSRSGGQETQYF
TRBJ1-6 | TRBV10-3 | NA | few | TGTGCCATCAGAATCGGGCAGGATAATTCACCCCTCCACTTT | CAIRIGQDNSPLHF
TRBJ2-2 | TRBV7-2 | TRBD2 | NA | TGTGCCAGCAGCTCACTAGCGGAAGTTAACACCGGGGAGCTGTTTTTT | CASSSLAEVNTGELFF